This T cell receptor (beta chain) originates from a study of technical replicates of blood from several donors. TCRdb keeps only in-frame clones here, not all; method: immunoSEQ multiplex PCR. Among just under 60,000 clones listed, about nine tenths were seen once. Deletions cut 4 bases from V and 8 bases from J, with 14 bases between. This CDR3 spans 13 amino acids. CDR1 SGHVS and CDR2 FNYEAQ come from the germline V gene. This sequence originates from a human donor in good health. Some clones in this sample may be carry-over from other donors' samples. Input material: PBMCs. The chain links TRBV7-6 to TRBJ1-1; no firm D call. The CDR3 reads CASSSTWTGEAFF. The CDR3 DNA reads as TGTGCCAGCAGCTCGACCTGGACTGGCGAAGCTTTCTTT.